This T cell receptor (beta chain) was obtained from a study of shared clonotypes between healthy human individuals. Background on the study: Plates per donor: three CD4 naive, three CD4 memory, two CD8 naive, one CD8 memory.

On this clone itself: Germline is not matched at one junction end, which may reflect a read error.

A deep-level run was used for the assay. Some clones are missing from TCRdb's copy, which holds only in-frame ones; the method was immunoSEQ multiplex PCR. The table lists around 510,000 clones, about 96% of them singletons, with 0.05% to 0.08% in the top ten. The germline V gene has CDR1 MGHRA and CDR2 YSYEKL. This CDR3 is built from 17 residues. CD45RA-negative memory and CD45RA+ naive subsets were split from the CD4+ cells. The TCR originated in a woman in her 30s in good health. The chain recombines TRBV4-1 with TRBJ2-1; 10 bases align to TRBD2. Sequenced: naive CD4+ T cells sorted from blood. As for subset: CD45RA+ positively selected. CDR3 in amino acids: CASSPNLAGGSHNEQFF. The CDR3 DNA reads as TGCGCCAGCAGCCCCAACTTAGCGGGAGGCTCCCACAATGAGCAGTTCTTC.